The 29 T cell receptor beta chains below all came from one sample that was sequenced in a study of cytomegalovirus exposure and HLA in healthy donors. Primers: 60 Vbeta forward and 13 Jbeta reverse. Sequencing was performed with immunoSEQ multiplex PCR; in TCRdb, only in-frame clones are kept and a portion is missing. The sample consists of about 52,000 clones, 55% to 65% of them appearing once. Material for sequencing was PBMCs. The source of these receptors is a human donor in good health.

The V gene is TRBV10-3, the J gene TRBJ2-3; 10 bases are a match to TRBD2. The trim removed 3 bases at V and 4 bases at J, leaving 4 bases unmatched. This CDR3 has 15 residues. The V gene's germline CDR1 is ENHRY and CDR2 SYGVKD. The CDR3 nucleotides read TGTGCCATCAGTGATCCTAGCGGGGGTGCAGATACGCAGTATTTT. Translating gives CAISDPSGGADTQYF.

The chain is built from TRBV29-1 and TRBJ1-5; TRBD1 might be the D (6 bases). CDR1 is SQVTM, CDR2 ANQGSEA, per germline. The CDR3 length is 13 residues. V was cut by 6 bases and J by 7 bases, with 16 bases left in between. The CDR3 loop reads CSVILQGNQPQHF. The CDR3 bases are TGCAGCGTAATACTACAGGGAAACCAGCCCCAGCATTTT.

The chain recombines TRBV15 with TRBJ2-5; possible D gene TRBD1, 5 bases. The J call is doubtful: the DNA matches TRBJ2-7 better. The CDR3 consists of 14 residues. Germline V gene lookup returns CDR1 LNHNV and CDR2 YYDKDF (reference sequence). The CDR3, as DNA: TGTGCCACCAGCAGAGATCAGGGTTCGGACGAGCAGTACTTC. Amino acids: CATSRDQGSDEQYF.

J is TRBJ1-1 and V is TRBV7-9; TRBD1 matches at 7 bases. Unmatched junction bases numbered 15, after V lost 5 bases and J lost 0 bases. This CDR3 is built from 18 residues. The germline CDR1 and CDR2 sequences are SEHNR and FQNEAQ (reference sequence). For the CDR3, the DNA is TGTGCCAGCAGCGGATGGGGGTCGGGACAGAACATGAACACTGAAGCTTTCTTT. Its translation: CASSGWGSGQNMNTEAFF.

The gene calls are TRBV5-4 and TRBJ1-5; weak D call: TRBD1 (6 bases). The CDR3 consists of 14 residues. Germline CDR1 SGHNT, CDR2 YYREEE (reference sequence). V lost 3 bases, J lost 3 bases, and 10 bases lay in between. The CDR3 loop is CASSSAGANQPQHF. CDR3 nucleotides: TGTGCCAGCAGCTCCGCAGGGGCCAATCAGCCCCAGCATTTT.

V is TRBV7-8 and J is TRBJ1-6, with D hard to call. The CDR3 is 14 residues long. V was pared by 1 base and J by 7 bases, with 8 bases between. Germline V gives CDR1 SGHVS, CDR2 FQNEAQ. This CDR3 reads CASSLGLGNSPLHF. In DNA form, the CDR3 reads TGTGCCAGCAGCTTAGGGCTAGGAAATTCACCCCTCCACTTT.

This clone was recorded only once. The CDR3 loop reads CASSEQDYQETQYF. DNA for the CDR3: TGTGCCAGCAGCGAGCAGGACTACCAAGAGACCCAGTACTTC. The genes are TRBV9 and TRBJ2-5; D is perhaps TRBD2 (5 bases). From germline, CDR1 is SGDLS and CDR2 YYNGEE. Trimming removed 3 bases from V and 0 bases from J, with 9 bases in between. There are 14 residues in the CDR3.

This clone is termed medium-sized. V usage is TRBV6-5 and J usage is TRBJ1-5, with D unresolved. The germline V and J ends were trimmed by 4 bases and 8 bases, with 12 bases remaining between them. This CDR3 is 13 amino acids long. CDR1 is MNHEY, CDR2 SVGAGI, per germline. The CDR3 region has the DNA TGTGCCAGCAGTTGGGTTAGCGGGGAGCCCCAGCATTTT. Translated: CASSWVSGEPQHF.

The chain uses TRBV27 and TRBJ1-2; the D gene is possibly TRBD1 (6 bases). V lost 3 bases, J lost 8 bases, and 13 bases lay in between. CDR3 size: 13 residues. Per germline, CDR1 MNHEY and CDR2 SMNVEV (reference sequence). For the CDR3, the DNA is TGTGCCAGCAGTTTTAGGGGGGGGATCGGCTACACCTTC. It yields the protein CASSFRGGIGYTF.

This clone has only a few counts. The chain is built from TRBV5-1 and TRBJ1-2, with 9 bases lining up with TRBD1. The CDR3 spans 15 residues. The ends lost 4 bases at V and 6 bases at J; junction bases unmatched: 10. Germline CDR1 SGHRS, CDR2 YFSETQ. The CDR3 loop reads CASSSRDRVSNGYTF. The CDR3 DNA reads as TGCGCCAGCAGCAGTAGGGACAGGGTTTCTAATGGCTACACCTTC. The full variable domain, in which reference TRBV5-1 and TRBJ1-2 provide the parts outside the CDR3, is KAGVTQTPRYLIKTRGQQVTLSCSPISGHRSVSWYQQTPGQGLQFLFEYFSETQRNKGNFPGRFSGRQFSNSRSEMNVSTLELGDSALYLCASSSRDRVSNGYTFGSGTRLTVV.

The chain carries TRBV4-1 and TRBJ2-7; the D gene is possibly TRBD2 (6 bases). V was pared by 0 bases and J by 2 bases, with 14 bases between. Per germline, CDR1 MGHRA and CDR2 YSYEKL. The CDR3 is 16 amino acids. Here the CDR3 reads CASSQEGLPRAYEQYF. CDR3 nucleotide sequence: TGCGCCAGCAGCCAAGAGGGACTTCCCCGGGCCTACGAGCAGTACTTC.

This CDR3 reads CASSQSYSNQPQHF. The DNA for the CDR3 is TGTGCCAGCAGTCAGTCGTATAGCAATCAGCCCCAGCATTTT. J is TRBJ1-5 and V is TRBV6-1; no definite D call. The CDR3 sequence is 14 residues long. Trimming cost V 5 bases and J 0 bases, with 8 bases left between them. CDR1 and CDR2 (germline): MNHNS, SASEGT.

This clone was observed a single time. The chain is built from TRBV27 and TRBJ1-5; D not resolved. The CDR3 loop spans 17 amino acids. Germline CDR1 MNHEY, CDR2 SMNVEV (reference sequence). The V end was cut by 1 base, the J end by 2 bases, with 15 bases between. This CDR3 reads CASSLYFGVNGNQPQHF. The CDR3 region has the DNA TGTGCCAGCAGTTTATACTTCGGGGTTAATGGCAATCAGCCCCAGCATTTT.

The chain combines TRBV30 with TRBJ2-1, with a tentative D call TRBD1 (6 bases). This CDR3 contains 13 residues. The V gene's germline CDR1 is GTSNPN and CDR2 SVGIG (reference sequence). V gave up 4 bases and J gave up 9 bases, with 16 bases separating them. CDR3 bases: TGTGCCTGGACCCTAGGTAGGGGGAGTGAGCAGTTCTTC. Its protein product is CAWTLGRGSEQFF.

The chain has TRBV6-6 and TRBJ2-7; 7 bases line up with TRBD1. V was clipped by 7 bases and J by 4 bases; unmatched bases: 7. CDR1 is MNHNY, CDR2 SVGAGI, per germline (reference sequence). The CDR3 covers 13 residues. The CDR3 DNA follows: TGTGCCAGCACCGTAGGGACAGCATACGAGCAGTACTTC. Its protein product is CASTVGTAYEQYF.

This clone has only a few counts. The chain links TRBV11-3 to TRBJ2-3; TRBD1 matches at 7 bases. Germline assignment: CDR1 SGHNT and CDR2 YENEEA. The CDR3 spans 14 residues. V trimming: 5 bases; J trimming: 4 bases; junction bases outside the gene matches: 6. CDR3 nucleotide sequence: TGTGCCAGCAGCCCCCGACAGGGCGCAGATACGCAGTATTTT. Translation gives CASSPRQGADTQYF.

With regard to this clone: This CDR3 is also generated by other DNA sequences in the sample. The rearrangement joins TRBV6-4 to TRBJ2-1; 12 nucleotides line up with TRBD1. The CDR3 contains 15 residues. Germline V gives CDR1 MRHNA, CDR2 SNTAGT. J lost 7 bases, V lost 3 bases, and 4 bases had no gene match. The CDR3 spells CASSDWDRGPNEQFF. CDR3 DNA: TGTGCCAGCAGTGATTGGGACAGGGGGCCTAATGAGCAGTTCTTC.

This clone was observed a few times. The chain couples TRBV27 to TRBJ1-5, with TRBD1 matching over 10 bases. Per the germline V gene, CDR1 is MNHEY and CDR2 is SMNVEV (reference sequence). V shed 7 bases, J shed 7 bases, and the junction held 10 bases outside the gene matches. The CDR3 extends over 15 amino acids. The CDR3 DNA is TGTGCCAGCACACGAGGACAGGGGGGTAAGCAGCCCCAGCATTTT. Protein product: CASTRGQGGKQPQHF.

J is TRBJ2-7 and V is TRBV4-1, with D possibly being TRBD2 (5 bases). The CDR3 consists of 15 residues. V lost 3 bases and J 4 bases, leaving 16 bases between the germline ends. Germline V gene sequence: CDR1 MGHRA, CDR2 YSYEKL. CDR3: CASSQEDGRTYEQYF. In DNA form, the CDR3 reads TGCGCCAGCAGCCAGGAAGACGGTCGGACTTACGAGCAGTACTTC.

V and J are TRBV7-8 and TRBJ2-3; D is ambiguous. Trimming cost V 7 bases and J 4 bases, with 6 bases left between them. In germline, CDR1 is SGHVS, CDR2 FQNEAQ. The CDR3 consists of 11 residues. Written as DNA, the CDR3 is TGTGCCAGCACCCGTGCAGATACGCAGTATTTT. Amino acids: CASTRADTQYF.

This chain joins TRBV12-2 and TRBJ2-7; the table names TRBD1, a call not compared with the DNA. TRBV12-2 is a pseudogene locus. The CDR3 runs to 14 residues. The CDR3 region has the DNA TGTGCAAGTCGCGGCGGACAGGGAAGCTACGAGCAGTACTTC. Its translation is CASRGGQGSYEQYF.

CDR3 in amino acids: CASSQEPDTGELFF. DNA of the CDR3: TGCGCCAGCAGCCAAGAACCGGACACCGGGGAGCTGTTTTTT. This chain uses TRBV4-3 with TRBJ2-2; D not certain. V gave up 0 bases and J gave up 3 bases, with 5 bases separating them. Germline values: CDR1 LGHNA, CDR2 YSLEER. CDR3 length: 14 residues.

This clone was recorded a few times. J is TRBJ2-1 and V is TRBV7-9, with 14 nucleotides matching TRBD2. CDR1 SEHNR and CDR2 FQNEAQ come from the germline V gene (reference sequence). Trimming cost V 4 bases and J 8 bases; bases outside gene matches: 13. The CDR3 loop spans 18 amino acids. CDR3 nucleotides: TGTGCCAGCAGCTCGCCCTTTAGACTAGCGGGGGGGCGCGATGAGCAGTTCTTC. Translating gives CASSSPFRLAGGRDEQFF.

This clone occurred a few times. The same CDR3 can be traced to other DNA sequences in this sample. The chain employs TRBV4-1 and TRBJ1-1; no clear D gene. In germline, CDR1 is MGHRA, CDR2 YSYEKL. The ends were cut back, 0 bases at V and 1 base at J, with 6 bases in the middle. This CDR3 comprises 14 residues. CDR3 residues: CASSQDAGNTEAFF. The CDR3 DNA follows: TGCGCCAGCAGCCAAGATGCAGGGAACACTGAAGCTTTCTTT.

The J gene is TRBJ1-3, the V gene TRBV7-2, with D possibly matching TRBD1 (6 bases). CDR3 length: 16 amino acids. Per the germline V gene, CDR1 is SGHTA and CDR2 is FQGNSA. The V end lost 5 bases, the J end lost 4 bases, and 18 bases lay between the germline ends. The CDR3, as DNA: TGTGCCAGCAGCCCGTCCCGGGCAGGGGCCGGAAACACCATATATTTT. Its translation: CASSPSRAGAGNTIYF.

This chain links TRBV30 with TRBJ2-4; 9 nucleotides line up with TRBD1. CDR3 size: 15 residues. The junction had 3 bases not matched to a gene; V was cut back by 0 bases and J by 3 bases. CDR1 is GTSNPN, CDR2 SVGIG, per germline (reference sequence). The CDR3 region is CAWSVQGAGKNIQYF. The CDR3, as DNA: TGTGCCTGGAGTGTACAGGGGGCGGGCAAAAACATTCAGTACTTC.

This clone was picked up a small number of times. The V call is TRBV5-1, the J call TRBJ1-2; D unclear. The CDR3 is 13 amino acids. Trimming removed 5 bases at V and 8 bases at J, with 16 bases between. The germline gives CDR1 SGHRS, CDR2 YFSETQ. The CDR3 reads CASRWSASEGYTF. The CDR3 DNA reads TGCGCCAGCAGATGGTCAGCGTCAGAGGGCTACACCTTC. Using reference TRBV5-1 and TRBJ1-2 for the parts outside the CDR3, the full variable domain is KAGVTQTPRYLIKTRGQQVTLSCSPISGHRSVSWYQQTPGQGLQFLFEYFSETQRNKGNFPGRFSGRQFSNSRSEMNVSTLELGDSALYLCASRWSASEGYTFGSGTRLTVV.

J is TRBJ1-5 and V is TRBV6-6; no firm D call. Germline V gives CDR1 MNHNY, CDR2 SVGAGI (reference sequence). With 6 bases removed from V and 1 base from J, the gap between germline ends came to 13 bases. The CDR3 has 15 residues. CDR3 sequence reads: CASSDLRGSNQPQHF. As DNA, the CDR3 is TGTGCCAGCAGCGATTTGAGAGGGAGCAATCAGCCCCAGCATTTT.

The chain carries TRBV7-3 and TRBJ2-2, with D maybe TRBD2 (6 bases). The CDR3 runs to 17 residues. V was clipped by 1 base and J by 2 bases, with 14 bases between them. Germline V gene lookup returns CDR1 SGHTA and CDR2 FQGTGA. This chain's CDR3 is CASSLSGAGPNTGELFF. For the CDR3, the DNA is TGTGCCAGCAGCTTAAGTGGGGCGGGGCCCAACACCGGGGAGCTGTTTTTT.